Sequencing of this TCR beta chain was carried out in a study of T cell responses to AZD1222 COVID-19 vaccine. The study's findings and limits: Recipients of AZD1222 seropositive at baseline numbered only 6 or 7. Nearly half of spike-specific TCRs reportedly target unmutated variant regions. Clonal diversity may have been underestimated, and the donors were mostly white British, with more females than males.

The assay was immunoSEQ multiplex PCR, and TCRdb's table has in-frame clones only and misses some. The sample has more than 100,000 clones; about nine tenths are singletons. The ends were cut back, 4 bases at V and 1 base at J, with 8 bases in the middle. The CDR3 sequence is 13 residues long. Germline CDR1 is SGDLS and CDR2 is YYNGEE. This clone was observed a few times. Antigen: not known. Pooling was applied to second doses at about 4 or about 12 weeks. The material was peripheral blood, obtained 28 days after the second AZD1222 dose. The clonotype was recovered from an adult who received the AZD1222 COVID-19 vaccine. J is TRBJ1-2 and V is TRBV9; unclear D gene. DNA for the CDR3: TGTGCCAGCAGCCAGGCGCGTAACTATGGCTACACCTTC. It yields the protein CASSQARNYGYTF.